The rows below give T cell receptor beta chains drawn from one sample of a study of Tregs in tolerant kidney transplant recipients. For these TCRs, the target antigens are not known. Libraries were prepared by immunoSEQ multiplex PCR; TCRdb keeps only in-frame clonotypes and omits some of them. This sample has 2,000 to 2,500 clones, with about 44% found just once. Sequenced material: Tregs from blood cultured with allogeneic cells. These receptors all stem from a human donor in good health. Both conserved end residues are part of each CDR3. A D gene is named only where the DNA matches it firmly. Clone size is given for some rows only: seen once, a few or many times, or a class if the clone is expanded.

CDR3: CASSVGGGTKSPFSEQYF
DNA: TGTGCCAGCAGCGTAGGAGGGGGGACCAAGTCTCCTTTTTCCGAGCAGTACTTC
V: TRBV9
length: 18
D: .
J: TRBJ2-7
size: .

CDR3: CASSPRTDTQYF
DNA: TGTGCCAGCTCACCCCGCACAGATACGCAGTATTTT
V: TRBV18
length: 12
D: .
J: TRBJ2-3
size: .

CDR3: CASRLTGHRGADTQYF
DNA: TGTGCCAGCAGACTAACAGGGCATCGGGGCGCAGATACGCAGTATTTT
V: TRBV2
length: 16
D: .
J: TRBJ2-3
size: .

CDR3: CASSFFLGRETQYF
DNA: TGTGCCAGTAGTTTTTTTCTAGGCCGTGAGACCCAGTACTTC
V: TRBV19
length: 14
D: .
J: TRBJ2-5
size: once

CDR3: CASSPTTDSNQPQHF
DNA: TGTGCCAGCTCACCAACAACTGATAGCAATCAGCCCCAGCATTTT
V: TRBV18
length: 15
D: .
J: TRBJ1-5
size: .

CDR3: CATSRGTDVRTDTQYF
DNA: TGTGCCACCAGCAGAGGGACAGACGTTCGCACAGATACGCAGTATTTT
V: TRBV15
length: 16
D: .
J: TRBJ2-3
size: large

CDR3: CASSPGRLAGGFQETQYF
DNA: TGTGCCAGCAGCCCCGGGAGGCTAGCGGGAGGATTCCAAGAGACCCAGTACTTC
V: TRBV14
length: 18
D: TRBD2
J: TRBJ2-5
size: .

CDR3: CASSPADRAGLEQYF
DNA: TGTGCCAGTAGTCCGGCCGACAGAGCAGGGCTCGAGCAGTACTTC
V: TRBV19
length: 15
D: .
J: TRBJ2-7
size: few

CDR3: CASSLGGRGNQPQHF
DNA: TGTGCCAGCAGCTTAGGAGGCAGGGGCAATCAGCCCCAGCATTTT
V: TRBV7-2
length: 15
D: .
J: TRBJ1-5
size: medium-sized

CDR3: CASSTRTGRNQPQHF
DNA: TGTGCCAGTAGTACGCGGACAGGAAGAAATCAGCCCCAGCATTTT
V: TRBV19
length: 15
D: TRBD1
J: TRBJ1-5
size: few

CDR3: CASSQEALAGGAGQETQYF
DNA: TGTGCCAGCAGCCAAGAAGCCCTAGCGGGGGGGGCAGGTCAAGAGACCCAGTACTTC
V: TRBV4-2
length: 19
D: TRBD2
J: TRBJ2-5
size: few

CDR3: CASSNLNEGMGGIQYF
DNA: TGCGCCAGCTCGAACCTAAATGAGGGGATGGGTGGCATTCAGTACTTC
V: TRBV10-2
length: 16
D: .
J: TRBJ2-4
size: .

CDR3: CASSSLAVTSGANVLTF
DNA: TGCGCCAGCAGCTCCCTAGCGGTTACCTCTGGGGCCAACGTCCTGACTTTC
V: TRBV5-1
length: 17
D: TRBD2
J: TRBJ2-6
size: medium-sized

CDR3: CASSLGRGAFF
DNA: TGTGCCAGCAGCTTGGGCCGAGGGGCTTTCTTT
V: TRBV7-6
length: 11
D: .
J: TRBJ1-1
size: once

CDR3: CASSSQSTGEQYF
DNA: TGTGCCAGCAGCTCCCAATCGACGGGCGAGCAGTACTTC
V: TRBV6-6
length: 13
D: .
J: TRBJ2-7
size: few